One sample yielded the 9 T cell receptor beta chains listed below, sequenced in a study of cytomegalovirus exposure and HLA in healthy donors (dated by TCRdb to the late 2010s). Preparation of the library involved the immunoSEQ multiplex PCR assay. For the multiplex PCR, a mixture combining 60 forward primers for TCR Vbeta segments and 13 reverse primers for TCR Jbeta segments was used. The clones in this table, taken by TCRdb from immuneACCESS, are in-frame only. Not every clone is retained; where verified, under half of the shortfall comes from an unresolved V gene, and the cause of the rest is unknown. The sample records 95,000 to 150,000 clones, around 78% of which are singletons. The top ten hold roughly 3.5% of the sample. Sequencing used PBMCs. The receptors originated from a man aged 40-55 years in good health and CMV-seronegative.

V usage is TRBV5-1 and J usage is TRBJ2-3, with D maybe TRBD1 (6 bases). CDR3 length equals 16 residues. Germline CDR1 reads SGHRS; CDR2 reads YFSETQ. The V end was cut by 3 bases, the J end by 2 bases, with 16 bases between. CDR3 coding DNA: TGCGCCAGCAGCTACATGCCCCGGGACAACACAGATACGCAGTATTTT. Protein sequence: CASSYMPRDNTDTQYF.

The gene calls are TRBV7-9 and TRBJ2-1; 14 bases fit TRBD2. Germline lookup yields CDR1 SEHNR and CDR2 FQNEAQ (reference sequence). The CDR3 sequence is 17 residues long. V was pared by 4 bases and J by 9 bases, with 11 bases of the junction left unmatched. The CDR3 protein is CASSSTGTSGGWGEQFF. As DNA, the CDR3 is TGTGCCAGCAGCTCGACCGGGACTAGCGGGGGATGGGGTGAGCAGTTCTTC.

The chain uses TRBV7-6 and TRBJ1-6, with D perhaps matching TRBD1 (6 bases). CDR1 SGHVS and CDR2 FNYEAQ come from the germline V gene. The V end lost 0 bases, the J end lost 6 bases, and 9 bases lay between the germline ends. The CDR3 runs to 15 residues. This chain's CDR3 is CASSLAGTTNSPLHF. The CDR3 DNA is TGTGCCAGCAGCTTAGCCGGGACAACTAATTCACCCCTCCACTTT.

V and J are TRBV5-4 and TRBJ1-2, with D tentatively TRBD1 (5 bases). The V gene's germline CDR1 is SGHNT and CDR2 YYREEE (reference sequence). V lost 3 bases, J lost 6 bases, and 12 bases lay in between. The CDR3 contains 13 residues. The CDR3 sequence: CASSSNRGNGYTF. CDR3 sequence (DNA): TGTGCCAGCAGCTCCAATCGGGGGAATGGCTACACCTTC.

V usage is TRBV19 and J usage is TRBJ2-1; 8 bases map to TRBD1. The germline CDR1 and CDR2 sequences are LNHDA and SQIVND (reference sequence). The junction had 9 bases not matched to a gene; V was cut back by 6 bases and J by 14 bases. The CDR3 sequence is 12 residues long. CDR3 loop: CASSDYQGAEFF. CDR3 DNA sequence: TGTGCCAGTAGCGACTACCAGGGGGCTGAGTTCTTC. The variable domain in full, with the rest retrieved from reference TRBV19 and TRBJ2-1, is DGGITQSPKYLFRKEGQNVTLSCEQNLNHDAMYWYRQDPGQGLRLIYYSQIVNDFQKGDIAEGYSVSREKKESFPLTVTSAQKNPTAFYLCASSDYQGAEFFGPGTRLTVL.

The chain carries TRBV4-1 and TRBJ2-7, with 8 bases lining up with TRBD1. Germline V gene lookup returns CDR1 MGHRA and CDR2 YSYEKL. The length of the CDR3 is 18 residues. After removal of 4 bases from V and 0 bases from J, the junction contained 14 bases not matched to a gene. The CDR3 here is CASSLDRDRSFSSYEQYF. The CDR3 nucleotides read TGCGCCAGCAGCCTAGACCGGGACAGGAGTTTTAGCTCCTACGAGCAGTACTTC.

V gene TRBV9 combines with J gene TRBJ2-6, with D maybe TRBD1 (6 bases). The CDR3 is made up of 18 amino acids. The ends were cut back, 4 bases at V and 1 base at J, with 18 bases in the middle. Germline CDR1 and CDR2: SGDLS and YYNGEE. CDR3 coding DNA: TGTGCCAGCAGCCCCCGGGACATCTATGAATCTGGGGCCAACGTCCTGACTTTC. It yields the protein CASSPRDIYESGANVLTF.

Worth noting for this clone: The germline gene is not matched at one end of the junction; a read error may be the cause. The V and J genes are TRBV7-2 and TRBJ1-2; perhaps TRBD1 as D (6 bases). The CDR3 loop spans 14 amino acids. CDR1 and CDR2 (germline): SGHTA, FQGNSA. Here the CDR3 DNA reads TGTGCCAGCAGCTTTCGACAGGTCAACTATGGCTACGCCTTC. This translates into CASSFRQVNYGYAF.

This chain connects TRBV5-5 to TRBJ2-7, with D perhaps matching TRBD1 (6 bases). V lost 4 bases and J 3 bases, leaving 17 bases between the germline ends. The CDR3 contains 15 residues. Germline values: CDR1 SGHKS, CDR2 YYEKEE (reference sequence). CDR3 loop: CASSPGVDRDYEQYF. CDR3 sequence (DNA): TGTGCCAGCAGCCCAGGGGTGGACAGAGACTACGAGCAGTACTTC.